One T cell receptor beta chain is described in this entry. What it binds is not known. This sample is part of a study of siplizumab effects on memory and regulatory T cells. Findings and limits, study-wide: Versus approximately 29% in controls, the mappable alloreactive CD4+ clones averaged about 70% Treg-derived with siplizumab. In roughly 75-95% of proliferating CD4+ or CD8+ clones, a naive or memory phenotype could not be assigned. Apparently key alloresponse contributors, naive T cells also seemed more diverse than memory cells.

Assays captured 85,000 to 100,000 TCR templates per sample. Clones were sequenced by immunoSEQ multiplex PCR, and TCRdb holds only the in-frame ones, with some missing. The sample comprises fewer than 120,000 clones, more than 90% of which are singletons, and 1.3% rests with the top ten. Trimming removed 4 bases at V and 1 base at J, with 13 bases between. Germline-derived CDR1 and CDR2 are SGHTA and FQGTGA. There are 16 residues in the CDR3. This sequence joins TRBV7-3 and TRBJ2-2, with D possibly called TRBD1 or TRBD2 (5 bases each). The source is a human donor in good health. Sequencing used CD4+ T cells sorted from blood. CDR3 nucleotides: TGTGCCAGCAGCTATGACCGGGACCAGAACACCGGGGAGCTGTTTTTT. This translates into CASSYDRDQNTGELFF.